The rows below give T cell receptor beta chains drawn from one sample of a study of T cells after yellow fever vaccination. TCRdb re-analysed the 5' RACE reads in MiXCR, keeping a single row per CDR3 protein. The sample includes roughly 190,000 distinct CDR3 sequences, approximately 10% seen only once; the top ten take 36%. The sample was CD8+ T cells sorted from PBMCs, taken 15 days after the yellow fever booster vaccination. The receptors were sampled from a man younger than 35 who received the YFV17D yellow fever vaccine. Each CDR3 is given with its conserved first and last residue. The D gene is left open where the match is weak. Not every row has a clone size; where given, it reads once, few, many or a size class.

d_gene	abundance	v_gene	j_gene	CDR3aa	CDR3nt
-	-	TRBV7-6	TRBJ1-5	CASSLEPGSNQPQHF	TGTGCCAGCAGCTTAGAGCCGGGGAGCAATCAGCCCCAGCATTTT
-	few	TRBV7-3	TRBJ2-1	CASSRGQGSNEQFF	TGTGCCAGCAGCCGAGGGCAGGGGTCCAATGAGCAGTTCTTC
TRBD1	-	TRBV2	TRBJ1-6	CASLQEGTVGSPLHF	TGTGCCAGCTTACAAGAGGGGACAGTCGGGTCACCCCTCCACTTT
TRBD2	-	TRBV28	TRBJ2-3	CASSRVLAGGTDTQYF	TGTGCCAGCAGCCGAGTACTAGCGGGGGGGACAGATACGCAGTATTTT
-	-	TRBV4-1	TRBJ1-1	CASSQLLGPKNTEAFF	TGCGCCAGCAGCCAACTTTTGGGACCGAAGAACACTGAAGCTTTCTTT
-	few	TRBV5-1	TRBJ2-1	CASSEVSALLVDEQFF	TGCGCCAGCAGTGAGGTTAGCGCGCTCTTGGTGGATGAGCAGTTCTTC
TRBD2	many	TRBV5-1	TRBJ2-1	CASSSTSSGGDNEQFF	TGCGCCAGCAGCTCCACCAGTAGCGGGGGGGACAATGAGCAGTTCTTC
TRBD2	-	TRBV7-6	TRBJ2-3	CASSPGLAGLDTQYF	TGTGCCAGCAGCCCGGGACTAGCGGGGCTAGATACGCAGTATTTT
-	few	TRBV29-1	TRBJ2-2	CSVEDGGRPGELFF	TGCAGCGTTGAAGATGGCGGTCGCCCCGGGGAGCTGTTTTTT
TRBD2	-	TRBV5-1	TRBJ2-3	CASSPLAASGVGGTDTQYF	TGCGCCAGCAGCCCATTGGCCGCTAGCGGGGTCGGTGGCACAGATACGCAGTATTTT
-	-	TRBV24-1	TRBJ1-1	CATRGGGYTEAFF	TGTGCCACCAGAGGCGGGGGGTACACTGAAGCTTTCTTT
-	many	TRBV5-5	TRBJ2-7	CASSSVMEQYF	TGTGCCAGCAGCTCGGTGATGGAGCAGTACTTC
-	-	TRBV7-9	TRBJ1-3	CASSPDSSGNTIYF	TGTGCCAGCAGCCCGGACAGCTCTGGAAACACCATATATTTT
-	few	TRBV4-1	TRBJ2-5	CASSQEPPGGLPQETQYF	TGCGCCAGCAGCCAAGAACCCCCCGGGGGACTCCCCCAAGAGACCCAGTACTTC
-	-	TRBV12-3/TRBV12-4	TRBJ1-5	CASRVSAQPQHF	TGTGCCAGCAGGGTCAGCGCTCAGCCCCAGCATTTT
-	few	TRBV7-3	TRBJ2-3	CASSLLGSNTGTDTQYF	TGTGCCAGCAGCTTACTTGGCAGCAACACGGGGACAGATACGCAGTATTTT